This T cell receptor (beta chain) was obtained from a study of blood T cell repertoires in COVID-19. Donors were grouped by their self-reported clinical history. CDR3 size: 16 residues. J gave up 7 bases and V 3 bases, and 12 bases lay outside the gene matches. Germline loops: CDR1 SGHTA, CDR2 FQGNSA. Method: immunoSEQ multiplex PCR; TCRdb's copy keeps in-frame clones and lacks some. The sample has 200,000 or so clones, roughly 80% seen once; the top ten hold about 1.3%. Sequenced input: PBMCs or T cells enriched from blood (not recorded which). This sequence was found in a woman aged 40 to 49 with acute COVID-19. The chain employs TRBV7-2 and TRBJ1-2; TRBD1 aligns across 9 bases. DNA for the CDR3: TGTGCCAGCAGCTTGAGACAGGGGGGACGGGCGGGTGGCTACACCTTC. Its translation is CASSLRQGGRAGGYTF.